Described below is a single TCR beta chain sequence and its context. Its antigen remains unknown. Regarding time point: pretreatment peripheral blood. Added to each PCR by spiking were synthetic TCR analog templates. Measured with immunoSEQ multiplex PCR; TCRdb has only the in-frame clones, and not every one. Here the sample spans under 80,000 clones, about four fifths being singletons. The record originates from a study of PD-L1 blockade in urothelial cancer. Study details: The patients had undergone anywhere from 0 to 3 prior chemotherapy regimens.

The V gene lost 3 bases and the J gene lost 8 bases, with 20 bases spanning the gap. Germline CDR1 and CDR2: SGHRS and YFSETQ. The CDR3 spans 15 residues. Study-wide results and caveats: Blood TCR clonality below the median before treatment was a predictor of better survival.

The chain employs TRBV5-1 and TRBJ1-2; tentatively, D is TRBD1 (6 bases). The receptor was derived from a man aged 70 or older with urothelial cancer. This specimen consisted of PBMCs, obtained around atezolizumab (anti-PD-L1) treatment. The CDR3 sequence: CASSWESGTPGGYTF. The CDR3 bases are TGCGCCAGCAGCTGGGAAAGCGGGACACCAGGAGGCTACACCTTC.